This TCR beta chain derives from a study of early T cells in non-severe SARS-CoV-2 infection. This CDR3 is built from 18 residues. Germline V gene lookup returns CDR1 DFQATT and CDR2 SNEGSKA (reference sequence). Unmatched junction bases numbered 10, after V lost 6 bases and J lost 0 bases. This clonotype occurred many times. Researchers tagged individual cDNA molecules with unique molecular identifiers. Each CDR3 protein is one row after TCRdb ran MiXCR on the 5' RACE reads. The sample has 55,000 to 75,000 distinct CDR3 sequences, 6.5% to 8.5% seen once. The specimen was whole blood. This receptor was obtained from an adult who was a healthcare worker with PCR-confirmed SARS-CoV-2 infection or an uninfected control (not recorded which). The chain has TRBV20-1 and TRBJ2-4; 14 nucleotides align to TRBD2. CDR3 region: CSAPTSGRANLAKNIQYF. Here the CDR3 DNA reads TGCAGTGCACCGACTAGCGGGAGGGCGAATCTAGCCAAAAACATTCAGTACTTC.